The rows below give T cell receptor beta chains drawn from one sample of a study of blood T cell repertoires in COVID-19. Assay: immunoSEQ multiplex PCR; the TCRdb copy retains only in-frame clones and omits some. The sample lists 380,000 or so clones; around 87% were seen once. Sequenced material: PBMCs or T cells enriched from blood (not recorded which). The receptors were sampled from a man aged 25-40 years who had recovered from COVID-19. Each CDR3 is given with its conserved first and last residue. A D gene is named only where the DNA matches it firmly. A row's size may be missing; if present it is once, few, many or a size class.

>TRBD1|TRBJ2-1|TRBV7-9|-
CASSERQGSYNEQFF
TGTGCCAGCAGCGAGAGACAGGGCTCCTACAATGAGCAGTTCTTC
>-|TRBJ2-5|TRBV7-7|-
CASSSSDLSQETQYF
TGTGCTAGCAGCTCCAGCGATTTAAGCCAAGAGACCCAGTACTTC
>TRBD1|TRBJ2-5|TRBV27|few
CASSSGTGGVETQYF
TGTGCCAGCAGTTCCGGGACAGGGGGCGTAGAGACCCAGTACTTC
>TRBD1|TRBJ2-7|TRBV19|-
CASSISSGTGAYEQYF
TGTGCCAGTAGTATAAGCTCCGGGACAGGAGCCTACGAGCAGTACTTC
>TRBD1|TRBJ1-6|TRBV3-1/TRBV3-2|-
CASRDRQGADSPLHF
TGTGCCAGCAGGGACCGACAGGGGGCAGACTCACCCCTCCACTTT
>-|TRBJ1-2|TRBV7-2|once
CASSLSGQSYTF
TGTGCCAGCAGCTTATCAGGGCAGAGCTACACCTTC
>-|TRBJ1-2|TRBV12-3/TRBV12-4|-
CASTQDSFYGYTF
TGTGCCAGCACCCAGGACAGTTTCTATGGCTACACCTTC
>TRBD1|TRBJ1-6|TRBV18|-
CASSPPPGQGESPLHF
TGTGCCAGCTCACCACCTCCGGGACAGGGGGAATCACCCCTCCACTTT
>-|TRBJ1-4|TRBV6-1|-
CASSEPLGGWGEKLFF
TGTGCCAGCAGTGAGCCCCTGGGGGGTTGGGGTGAAAAACTGTTTTTT
>TRBD1|TRBJ1-2|TRBV11-2|once
CASSLVGTGAYGYTF
TGTGCCAGCAGCTTAGTGGGGACAGGGGCCTATGGCTACACCTTC
>-|TRBJ2-2|TRBV27|-
CASEVRETGELFF
TGTGCCAGCGAGGTACGCGAAACCGGGGAGCTGTTTTTT
>TRBD2|TRBJ2-5|TRBV7-9|-
CASSPSGGAQETQYF
TGTGCCAGCAGCCCGAGCGGGGGAGCGCAAGAGACCCAGTACTTC
>TRBD1|TRBJ1-2|TRBV4-3|-
CASSQEQGLGYTF
TGCGCCAGCAGCCAAGAACAGGGGCTTGGCTACACCTTC
>-|TRBJ2-7|TRBV3-1/TRBV3-2|-
CASSQGRGRYEQYF
TGTGCCAGCAGCCAAGGCAGGGGTAGGTACGAGCAGTACTTC
>-|TRBJ1-1|TRBV18|-
CASSPTDSLNTEAFF
TGTGCCAGCTCACCAACGGACAGCTTGAACACTGAAGCTTTCTTT
>TRBD1|TRBJ2-1|TRBV7-9|-
CASSLGTGIYNEQFF
TGTGCCAGCAGCTTAGGGACAGGGATTTACAATGAGCAGTTCTTC